There are a few counts of the clone carrying this T cell receptor beta chain. Its antigen is as yet unknown. The CDR3 consists of 16 residues. Trimming took 0 bases from V and 4 from J; bases not matched to a gene: 3. The germline V gene has CDR1 LGHNA and CDR2 YSLEER. The PCR contained 60 Vbeta and 13 Jbeta primers. Produced via immunoSEQ multiplex PCR; TCRdb's table is partial and in-frame only. The sample comprises some 130,000 clones, roughly 80% of which are singletons, and 2% to 2.5% rests with the top ten. This sample is drawn from a study of cytomegalovirus exposure and HLA in healthy donors. About the study: The Caucasian-associated ancestry cluster held around 76% of approximately 400 genotyped donors. General study points: Presence/absence analyses supposed approximately even sequencing depth among donors. A cluster of highly shared sequence variants was likely a sequencing artifact.

The chain employs TRBV4-3 and TRBJ2-3; 11 bases line up with TRBD1. Sequenced: PBMCs. The origin of this receptor is a man between 25 and 39 years old in good health and CMV-seronegative. The CDR3 here is CASSQDRTGGSDTQYF. CDR3 sequence (DNA): TGCGCCAGCAGCCAAGATAGGACAGGGGGCTCAGATACGCAGTATTTT.